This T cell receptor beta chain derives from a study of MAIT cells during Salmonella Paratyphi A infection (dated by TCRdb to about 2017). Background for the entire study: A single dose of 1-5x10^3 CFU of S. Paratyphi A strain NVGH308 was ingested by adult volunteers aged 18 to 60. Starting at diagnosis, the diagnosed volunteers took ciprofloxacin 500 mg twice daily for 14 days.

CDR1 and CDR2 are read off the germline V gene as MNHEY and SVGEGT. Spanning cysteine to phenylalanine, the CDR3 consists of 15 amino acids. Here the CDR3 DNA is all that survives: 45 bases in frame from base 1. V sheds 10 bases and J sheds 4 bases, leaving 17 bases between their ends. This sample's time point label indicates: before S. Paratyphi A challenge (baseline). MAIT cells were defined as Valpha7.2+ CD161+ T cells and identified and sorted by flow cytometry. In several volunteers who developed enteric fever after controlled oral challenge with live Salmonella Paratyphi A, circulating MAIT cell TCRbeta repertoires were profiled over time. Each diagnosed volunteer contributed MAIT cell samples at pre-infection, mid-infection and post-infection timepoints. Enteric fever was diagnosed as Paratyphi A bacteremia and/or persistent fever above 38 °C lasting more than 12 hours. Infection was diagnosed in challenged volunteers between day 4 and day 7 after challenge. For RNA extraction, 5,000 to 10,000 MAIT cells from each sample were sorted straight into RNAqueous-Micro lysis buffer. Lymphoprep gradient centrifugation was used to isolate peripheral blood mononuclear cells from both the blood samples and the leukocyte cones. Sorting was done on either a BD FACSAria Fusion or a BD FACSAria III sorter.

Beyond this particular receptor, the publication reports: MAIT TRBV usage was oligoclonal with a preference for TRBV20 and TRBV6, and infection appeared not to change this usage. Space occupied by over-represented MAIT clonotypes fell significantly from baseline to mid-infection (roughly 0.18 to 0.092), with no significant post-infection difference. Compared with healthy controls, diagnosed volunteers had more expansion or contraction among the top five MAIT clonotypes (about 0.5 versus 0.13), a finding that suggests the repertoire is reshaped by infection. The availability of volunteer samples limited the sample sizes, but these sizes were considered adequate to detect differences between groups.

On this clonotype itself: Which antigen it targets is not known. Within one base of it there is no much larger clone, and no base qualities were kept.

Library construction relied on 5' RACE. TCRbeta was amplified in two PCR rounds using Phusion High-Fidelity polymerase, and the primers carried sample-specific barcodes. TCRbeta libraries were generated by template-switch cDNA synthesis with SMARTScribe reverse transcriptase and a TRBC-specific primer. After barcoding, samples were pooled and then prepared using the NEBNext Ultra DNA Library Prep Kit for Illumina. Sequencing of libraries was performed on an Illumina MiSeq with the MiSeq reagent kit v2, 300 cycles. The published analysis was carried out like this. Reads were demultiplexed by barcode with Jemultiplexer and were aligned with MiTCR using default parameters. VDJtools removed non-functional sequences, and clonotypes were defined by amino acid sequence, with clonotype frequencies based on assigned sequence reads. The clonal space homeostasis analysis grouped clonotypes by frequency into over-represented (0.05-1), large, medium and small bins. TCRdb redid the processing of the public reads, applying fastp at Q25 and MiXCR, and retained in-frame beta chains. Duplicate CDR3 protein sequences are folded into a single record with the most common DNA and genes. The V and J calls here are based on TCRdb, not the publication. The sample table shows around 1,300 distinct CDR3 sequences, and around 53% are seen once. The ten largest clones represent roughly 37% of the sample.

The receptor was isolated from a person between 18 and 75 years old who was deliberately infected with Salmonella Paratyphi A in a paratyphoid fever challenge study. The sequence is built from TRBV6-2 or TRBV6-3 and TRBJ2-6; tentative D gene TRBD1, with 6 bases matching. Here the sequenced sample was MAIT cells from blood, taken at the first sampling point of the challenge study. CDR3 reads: CAIGHSGTGANVLTF. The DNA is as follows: TGTGCCATCGGACACTCCGGGACAGGGGCCAACGTCCTGACTTTC.